The 4 T cell receptor beta chains below all came from one sample that was sequenced in a study of a mutant IDH1 vaccine in newly diagnosed glioma listed by TCRdb under 2021. The time point label here, explained by the study, means: baseline, week 1 (first vaccination visit). This sample's treatment or condition label indicates: pre-vaccination baseline after standard-of-care therapy. The method behind the library was the immunoSEQ multiplex PCR assay. TCRdb took this table from immuneACCESS and kept in-frame rearrangements with V and J called. Such tables lack part of the clones; where checked against another copy, unresolved V genes explain under half of the gap, and the rest is unexplained. The sample includes around 82,000 clones, with over 70% observed a single time. The ten biggest clones cover 5.3% of the sample. The specimen was PBMCs, collected from a glioma patient treated with radiotherapy, temozolomide or both. The receptor source for this set is a man aged 35 to 55 with glioma. Some clones in this sample may be carry-over from other donors' samples.

This clone was found once. The chain carries TRBV29-1 and TRBJ2-7; 8 bases line up with TRBD2. The CDR3 spans 16 residues. The J segment lost 6 bases and the V segment lost 0 bases, leaving 13 bases of the junction unmatched. Germline V gene sequence: CDR1 SQVTM, CDR2 ANQGSEA. The DNA for the CDR3 is TGCAGCGTTGAAGATCGAACGCCCCGGGAGGGAGGCGAGCAGTACTTC. Encoded protein: CSVEDRTPREGGEQYF.

The chain uses TRBV7-2 and TRBJ1-1, with D perhaps TRBD1 (6 bases). Trimming removed 1 base at V and 5 bases at J, with 14 bases between. CDR1 SGHTA and CDR2 FQGNSA come from the germline V gene. There are 15 residues in the CDR3. CDR3 amino acids: CASSLDPGGGTEAFF. CDR3 DNA sequence: TGTGCCAGCAGCTTAGATCCTGGAGGGGGGACTGAAGCTTTCTTT.

The chain carries TRBV2 and TRBJ1-6; D unresolved. CDR1 SNHLY and CDR2 FYNNEI come from the germline V gene. The CDR3 sequence is 16 residues long. V dropped 5 bases and J dropped 1 base, with 12 bases sitting between them. DNA of the CDR3: TGTGCCAGCAGTCTCCGCCGGTTTTCCTATAATTCACCCCTCCACTTT. Translating it yields CASSLRRFSYNSPLHF.

This clone was counted once. The chain carries TRBV7-2 and TRBJ2-7; 7 positions match TRBD2. Per germline, CDR1 SGHTA and CDR2 FQGNSA. This CDR3 spans 14 amino acids. Trimming took 1 base from V and 3 from J; bases not matched to a gene: 3. CDR3 residues: CASSLGRGVYEQYF. For the CDR3, the DNA is TGTGCCAGCAGCTTAGGACGGGGGGTCTACGAGCAGTACTTC.